This TCR beta chain was identified during a study of tumor-infiltrating lymphocytes in oesophageal squamous cell carcinoma. A single record per CDR3 protein comes from TCRdb applying MiXCR to the PCR reads. The data hold almost 20,000 distinct CDR3 sequences, with 40% to 45% observed a single time. Germline V gene data show CDR1 as SGHTA and CDR2 as FQGNSA. With termini counted, the CDR3 has 16 amino acids. A remark on this clonotype: The conserved final phenylalanine or tryptophan is absent from the CDR3, which likely points to a read error. Because the CDR3's place on the DNA is in doubt, the DNA is left out and the CDR3 is given as listed by TCRdb.

The TCR originated in a male donor with esophageal squamous cell carcinoma. Material: normal esophageal tissue next to the tumor. This chain uses TRBV7-2 with TRBJ2-1; the table calls TRBD2, which could not be checked here. This CDR3 is CASSLGVVGYEQYFGN.